This T cell receptor beta chain was observed in a study of blood T cell repertoires in COVID-19 (dated by TCRdb to about 2020). About the full investigation: The collaborator samples originated in the United States, Italy and Spain and spanned the acute and convalescent phases of COVID-19. The repertoires were made available in a free public database intended to serve as a resource for research on the immune response to SARS-CoV-2. The dataset comprised deeply sampled blood TCRbeta repertoires from subjects exposed to, actively infected with, or recovered from COVID-19. Sample metadata almost always included a de-identified subject ID, COVID-19 status, age in years and sex. The samples were drawn from the first 160 participants of the ongoing ImmuneRACE study and from 1,254 subjects provided by 6 global collaborators. HLA class I and class II types, where available, came from metadata supplied by the sample provider rather than from assay-based typing. The material from the prospective study consisted of cDNA or gDNA derived from T cells, B-cell-depleted T cells, or PBMCs.

On the study overall, not on this receptor specifically: Clinical and demographic metadata were provided uncurated, with the amount varying by source and participant.

This clone was counted between two and nine times. No cognate antigen has been identified for it. Per-base quality was not reported, and no clone a single base away is much larger than it. Each collaborating institution followed its own protocols to collect whole blood in K2EDTA tubes. Collaborator samples were shipped for TCRbeta analysis as frozen whole blood, isolated PBMCs, or DNA extracted from either sample type. Trimming at the junction amounts to 2 bases on V and 4 bases on J, and the germline ends lie 6 bases apart. The germline V gene encodes CDR1 GTSNPN and CDR2 SVGIG (reference sequence). The CDR3 numbers 11 residues from cysteine through phenylalanine. The DNA shown is the 33-base CDR3, in frame from base 1. The immunoSEQ Assay, a bias-controlled multiplex PCR, was used to amplify TCRbeta CDR3 regions from genomic DNA. On the authors' methods: Within the assay, amplification of reference gene primers was used to estimate how many nucleated cells each sample contained. Sequence reads were collapsed and filtered to measure the absolute abundance of every unique TCRbeta CDR3 rearrangement. For each sample, productive Simpson clonality was calculated as the square root of Simpson's diversity index over productive rearrangements. TCRdb mirrors the immuneACCESS table, restricted to in-frame sequences. Some clones are absent from its copies; in checked studies, under half trace to an unresolved V gene, and the reason for the others is unknown. V and J calls and clone size are as listed in that table; D and trimming were resolved from the DNA. The sample contains around 37,000 clones, 70% to 90% of them found a single time. Of the sample, around 2% falls within the top ten clones.

Recombination joined TRBV30 with TRBJ2-7; the D gene assignment is ambiguous. This TCR was sampled from a human donor in a cohort sampled during active COVID-19. Sequenced sample: peripheral blood. The DNA sequence reads TGTGCCTGGAGTTCCCGTTACGAGCAGTACTTC. The encoded protein is CAWSSRYEQYF.